This TCR beta chain emerged from a study of blood T cell repertoires in COVID-19. The overall study: The study drew acute and convalescent COVID-19 samples from the United States, Italy and Spain.

TCRdb keeps only in-frame clones here, not all; method: immunoSEQ multiplex PCR. This sample has some 150,000 clones, with approximately 85% found just once. Germline-derived CDR1 and CDR2 are MNHEY and SMNVEV (reference sequence). V lost 2 bases to trimming and J lost 2 bases, with 7 bases between them. This CDR3 region has 13 residues. This sequence was found in a man aged 35 to 55 who had recovered from COVID-19. Specimen: peripheral blood. The chain has TRBV27 and TRBJ2-7; D is uncertain. CDR3 sequence: CASSLGRTYEQYF. Here the CDR3 DNA reads TGTGCCAGCAGTTTAGGCAGGACCTACGAGCAGTACTTC.